This TCR beta chain was sequenced for a study of shared clonotypes between healthy human individuals. Study results and caveats: Rarefaction showed sorted-subset sequencing was incomplete despite large depth. Larger estimated richness was generally seen in naive subsets than in memory subsets. Non-shared clonotypes had lower generation probabilities than those shared by all four donors.

V was cut by 2 bases and J by 9 bases, with 16 bases left in between. Germline V gene lookup returns CDR1 MNHNY and CDR2 SVGAGI (reference sequence). This CDR3 contains 14 residues. TCRdb keeps only in-frame clones here, not all; method: immunoSEQ multiplex PCR. The sample lists 2 million to 2.5 million clones, about 92% seen once, with approximately 0.4% in the top ten. A note on this clone: Its antigen is still unknown.

The sample taken for sequencing was naive CD4+ T cells from PBMCs. Specified subset: CD45RA+ positively selected. This TCR was sampled from a man aged 18-30 years in good health. Some clones in this sample may be carry-over from other donors' samples. The J gene is TRBJ2-5, the V gene TRBV6-6, with a tentative D call TRBD1 (6 bases). CDR3 protein: CASSYGGRVQAQYF. DNA for the CDR3: TGTGCCAGCAGTTACGGGGGCCGAGTGCAAGCCCAGTACTTC.